A selection of T cell receptor beta chains follows, all from one sample in a study of T cells after yellow fever vaccination. TCRdb analysed the 5' RACE reads with MiXCR anew, one entry per CDR3 protein. The data show 400,000 or so distinct CDR3 sequences, with 11% seen just once and more than 15% held by the top ten. The sample consisted of PBMCs, taken on the day of the first yellow fever vaccination. The receptors were sampled from a man between 18 and 29 years old who received the YFV17D yellow fever vaccine. CDR3s include the opening cysteine and the closing phenylalanine or tryptophan. D genes are given only for firm matches. Some rows have no size entry. The others give once, few or many, or a class for an expanded clone.

CDR3 protein	CDR3 DNA	V gene	J gene	clone size	D gene
CASSGQATNEKLFF	TGTGCCAGCAGCGGGCAAGCAACTAATGAAAAACTGTTTTTT	TRBV5-6	TRBJ1-4	-	-
CATSRDYGGPAADTQYF	TGTGCCACCAGCAGAGATTATGGGGGGCCTGCAGCAGATACGCAGTATTTT	TRBV15	TRBJ2-3	few	-
CASSPDSGDNEQFF	TGTGCCAGCAGCCCCGATAGCGGGGATAATGAGCAGTTCTTC	TRBV7-2	TRBJ2-1	few	TRBD2
CASRYELNTEAFF	TGTGCCAGCAGATACGAACTAAACACTGAAGCTTTCTTT	TRBV6-5	TRBJ1-1	-	-
CASSLGVVGGDTQYF	TGTGCCAGCAGCTTAGGGGTCGTAGGCGGGGATACGCAGTATTTT	TRBV11-2	TRBJ2-3	-	-
CASHDNGELFF	TGTGCCAGCCATGACAACGGGGAGCTGTTTTTT	TRBV12-3/TRBV12-4	TRBJ2-2	-	-
CASSLARTGWDEQFF	TGTGCCAGCAGTTTAGCAAGGACAGGGTGGGATGAGCAGTTCTTC	TRBV12-3/TRBV12-4	TRBJ2-1	few	TRBD1
CASSYGWARMNTEAFF	TGTGCCAGCAGTTATGGGTGGGCGCGGATGAACACTGAAGCTTTCTTT	TRBV6-5	TRBJ1-1	few	-
CSAKGRVDEQYF	TGCAGTGCTAAGGGCAGGGTAGACGAGCAGTACTTC	TRBV20-1	TRBJ2-7	many	-
CASSSQLVQETQYF	TGCGCCAGCAGCTCGCAACTAGTTCAAGAGACCCAGTACTTC	TRBV4-1	TRBJ2-5	few	-
CASSRLLPGTADTEAFF	TGTGCCAGCAGCCGCCTCCTACCGGGGACAGCAGACACTGAAGCTTTCTTT	TRBV3-1	TRBJ1-1	-	TRBD1
CASSLFRRGEQYF	TGTGCCAGCAGCTTATTCCGACGGGGCGAGCAGTACTTC	TRBV7-2	TRBJ2-7	many	-
CASSLAEADKRKNYNEQFF	TGTGCCAGCAGTTTAGCGGAAGCGGACAAGAGGAAGAACTACAATGAGCAGTTCTTC	TRBV27	TRBJ2-1	few	-
CAIRPGLAGGITDTQYF	TGTGCCATCAGACCGGGACTAGCGGGGGGCATCACAGATACGCAGTATTTT	TRBV10-3	TRBJ2-3	many	TRBD2
CASSLRASSRWTEAFF	TGTGCCAGCAGCTTGAGGGCTAGTTCGAGGTGGACTGAAGCTTTCTTT	TRBV5-5	TRBJ1-1	-	-
CTCTPLSLTGGSTDTQYF	TGTACCTGCACTCCCCTGTCTTTGACAGGGGGTAGCACAGATACGCAGTATTTT	TRBV12-3/TRBV12-4	TRBJ2-3	-	TRBD1
CASSQGASDGYTF	TGCGCCAGCAGCCAAGGGGCGAGTGATGGCTACACCTTC	TRBV4-1	TRBJ1-2	many	-
CASSLPTGRGGNEQFF	TGTGCCAGCAGTTTACCCACCGGCAGGGGAGGTAATGAGCAGTTCTTC	TRBV28	TRBJ2-1	-	-
CAWSEGLPTDTQYF	TGTGCCTGGAGTGAGGGACTTCCTACAGATACGCAGTATTTT	TRBV30	TRBJ2-3	few	-
CASSLEGQYYEQYF	TGTGCCAGCAGCTTAGAGGGGCAGTACTACGAGCAGTACTTC	TRBV11-2	TRBJ2-7	-	-
CSAPLEGTWDTQYF	TGCAGTGCGCCGCTCGAGGGGACGTGGGATACGCAGTATTTT	TRBV20-1	TRBJ2-3	many	-
CASSQVLELAGLDTQYF	TGTGCCAGCAGCCAAGTGCTTGAACTAGCGGGGCTCGATACGCAGTATTTT	TRBV3-1	TRBJ2-3	-	TRBD2
CASSRQGSSTDTQYF	TGCGCCAGCAGCCGACAGGGAAGTAGCACAGATACGCAGTATTTT	TRBV5-1	TRBJ2-3	-	TRBD1
CASSFPGDTEAFF	TGTGCCAGCAGTTTTCCGGGGGACACTGAAGCTTTCTTT	TRBV28	TRBJ1-1	many	-
CASSLGPGGLEAFF	TGTGCCAGCAGCTTGGGGCCTGGGGGACTAGAAGCTTTCTTT	TRBV5-8	TRBJ1-1	many	-
CASSGGGTSGTDTQYF	TGTGCCAGCAGCGGCGGGGGGACTAGCGGCACAGATACGCAGTATTTT	TRBV7-3	TRBJ2-3	-	TRBD2
CASSYEPGGYGEQFF	TGTGCCAGCAGTTACGAGCCGGGGGGCTACGGTGAGCAGTTCTTC	TRBV6-5	TRBJ2-1	few	-
CASSPPYASGELFF	TGTGCCAGCAGCCCGCCCTATGCGTCCGGGGAGCTGTTTTTT	TRBV7-9	TRBJ2-2	few	-
CASSYSPGNNEQFF	TGTGCCAGCAGTTACTCCCCGGGTAACAATGAGCAGTTCTTC	TRBV6-5	TRBJ2-1	-	-
CASSPNPRGLTDTQYF	TGTGCCAGCAGTCCCAACCCCCGGGGTCTAACAGATACGCAGTATTTT	TRBV6-1	TRBJ2-3	few	-
CASSQRTAGTVNTEAFF	TGCGCCAGCAGCCAACGAACCGCCGGGACAGTGAACACTGAAGCTTTCTTT	TRBV4-1	TRBJ1-1	few	TRBD1
CASSYSEGGGSRDTQYF	TGTGCCAGCAGTTACTCCGAAGGAGGGGGATCAAGAGATACGCAGTATTTT	TRBV6-2/TRBV6-3	TRBJ2-3	-	-
CATSASSPRPPDTQYF	TGTGCCACCAGTGCGTCCAGTCCAAGGCCACCGGATACGCAGTATTTT	TRBV24-1	TRBJ2-3	-	-
CASSRVADILAGEQYF	TGCGCCAGCAGTCGGGTAGCGGATATCTTGGCCGGCGAGCAGTACTTC	TRBV5-1	TRBJ2-7	-	-
CASSPVGTSGNEQFF	TGTGCCAGCAGCCCAGTTGGGACTAGCGGCAATGAGCAGTTCTTC	TRBV7-9	TRBJ2-1	-	TRBD2
CASTRLAGGSYEQYF	TGTGCCAGCACCAGACTAGCGGGGGGCTCCTACGAGCAGTACTTC	TRBV6-1	TRBJ2-7	few	TRBD2
CASSLTAPAGGELFF	TGTGCCAGCAGCTTAACGGCCCCAGCGGGCGGGGAGCTGTTTTTT	TRBV7-3	TRBJ2-2	few	-
CASSVGAGSETQYF	TGTGCCAGCAGCGTAGGGGCCGGGTCGGAGACCCAGTACTTC	TRBV9	TRBJ2-5	-	-
CSVEAVLYTEAFF	TGCAGCGTTGAAGCGGTCCTCTACACTGAAGCTTTCTTT	TRBV29-1	TRBJ1-1	many	-
CASRDEDALAPHF	TGTGCCAGCAGAGACGAGGACGCATTGGCACCGCATTTT	TRBV2	TRBJ1-5	few	-
CASSAIEFGDTQYF	TGTGCCAGCAGCGCAATCGAATTTGGGGATACGCAGTATTTT	TRBV9	TRBJ2-3	few	-
CSAPRDSQETQYF	TGCAGTGCCCCCCGGGACTCTCAAGAGACCCAGTACTTC	TRBV20-1	TRBJ2-5	-	-
CASRGTSGHGELFF	TGTGCCAGCAGAGGGACTAGCGGACACGGGGAGCTGTTTTTT	TRBV7-2	TRBJ2-2	many	TRBD2
CATSRDGVLSGELFF	TGTGCCACCAGCAGAGACGGAGTACTGAGCGGGGAGCTGTTTTTT	TRBV15	TRBJ2-2	few	-
CASSSYRVADTQYF	TGTGCCAGCAGCTCCTATAGGGTGGCGGATACGCAGTATTTT	TRBV7-9	TRBJ2-3	-	-
CASSQGSGGALAGELFF	TGCGCCAGCAGCCAAGGTTCCGGGGGGGCTTTAGCCGGGGAGCTGTTTTTT	TRBV4-3	TRBJ2-2	-	TRBD2
CASSGGGSQNTEAFF	TGCGCCAGCAGCGGGGGGGGCAGCCAGAACACTGAAGCTTTCTTT	TRBV5-1	TRBJ1-1	-	-
CASSQDWGADRGGRPFF	TGTGCCAGCAGCCAAGATTGGGGGGCCGACAGGGGGGGCCGACCGTTCTTC	TRBV3-1	TRBJ2-1	-	TRBD1
CASSPPRRAVDEQFF	TGTGCCAGCTCACCACCGCGCAGGGCGGTCGATGAGCAGTTCTTC	TRBV18	TRBJ2-1	-	-
CASSPGDPRNIQYF	TGCGCCAGCAGCCCTGGGGATCCCAGAAACATTCAGTACTTC	TRBV5-1	TRBJ2-4	many	-